The 30 T cell receptor beta chains presented below share a single source sample, sequenced in a study of cytomegalovirus exposure and HLA in healthy donors. With 60 Vbeta and 13 Jbeta primers, the PCR was carried out. The data were produced by immunoSEQ multiplex PCR, yet TCRdb's version contains in-frame clones alone and is incomplete. The sample shows some 120,000 clones, around 77% of them seen only once. The sequenced material came from PBMCs. The receptors shown here come from a human donor in good health.

The chain has TRBV5-1 and TRBJ2-5; the D is unclear. Germline loops: CDR1 SGHRS, CDR2 YFSETQ. The CDR3 extends over 12 amino acids. V shed 0 bases and J shed 9 bases, with 9 bases lying between them. The CDR3 DNA is TGCGCCAGCAGCTTGGCCCTGGGCTCCCAGTACTTC. This sequence encodes CASSLALGSQYF.

This chain joins TRBV6-5 and TRBJ1-1; the D is unclear. The V gene's germline CDR1 is MNHEY and CDR2 SVGAGI. The CDR3 spans 13 residues. Trimming pared 4 bases from V and 4 bases from J, leaving 10 bases between. CDR3 DNA: TGTGCCAGCAGTTTCGGCGGGTCCACTGAAGCTTTCTTT. Translating it yields CASSFGGSTEAFF.

The gene calls are TRBV7-6 and TRBJ1-1; 10 bases are a match to TRBD1. Germline CDR1 SGHVS, CDR2 FNYEAQ. CDR3 size: 14 residues. Germline trimming cut 1 base from V and 11 bases from J; bases unmatched to any gene: 7. CDR3 DNA sequence: TGTGCCAGCAGCTTAGGTGGGACAGGGGCGCGGGCTTTCTTT. Its protein product is CASSLGGTGARAFF.

The chain links TRBV12-5 to TRBJ2-3; unclear D gene. Trimming shortened V by 2 bases and J by 4 bases, and 4 bases separated the two germline ends. Germline CDR1 LGHNT, CDR2 FRNRAP. This CDR3 has 12 residues. CDR3 residues: CASGLSADTQYF. The CDR3 bases are TGTGCTAGTGGTTTGTCGGCAGATACGCAGTATTTT. Looking up the rest from reference TRBV12-5 and TRBJ2-3 gives the full variable domain: DARVTQTPRHKVTEMGQEVTMRCQPILGHNTVFWYRQTMMQGLELLAYFRNRAPLDDSGMPKDRFSAEMPDATLATLKIQPSEPRDSAVYFCASGLSADTQYFGPGTRLTVL.

CDR3 sequence reads: CASVRGFGHEQFF. DNA for the CDR3: TGCGCCAGCGTCCGGGGATTCGGGCATGAGCAGTTCTTC. The rearrangement uses TRBV5-1 and TRBJ2-1; D possibly corresponds to TRBD2 (5 bases). This CDR3 has 13 amino acids. Germline lookup yields CDR1 SGHRS and CDR2 YFSETQ. V lost 7 bases, J lost 8 bases, and 16 bases lay in between.

The V call is TRBV7-9, the J call TRBJ1-5; no firm D call. Germline V lookup: CDR1 SEHNR, CDR2 FQNEAQ (reference sequence). There are 15 residues in the CDR3. The V end lost 5 bases, the J end lost 0 bases, and 11 bases lay between the germline ends. The CDR3 bases are TGTGCCAGCAGCGAGCGGGGTGATAGCAATCAGCCCCAGCATTTT. Translating gives CASSERGDSNQPQHF.

This clone was seen only a few times. The chain is built from TRBV6-5 and TRBJ2-3, with 12 bases aligning to TRBD2. The CDR3 spans 15 residues. CDR1 and CDR2 (germline): MNHEY, SVGAGI. V lost 6 bases and J lost 1; bases outside the gene matches: 2. CDR3 in amino acids: CASRRTSGGTDTQYF. DNA of the CDR3: TGTGCCAGCAGGCGGACTAGCGGGGGCACAGATACGCAGTATTTT.

The J gene is TRBJ2-3, the V gene TRBV7-3, with 12 bases matching TRBD2. The CDR3 covers 17 residues. Germline CDR1 is SGHTA and CDR2 is FQGTGA. V was pared by 1 base and J by 2 bases, with 4 bases of the junction left unmatched. CDR3 loop: CASSLMTSGGLTDTQYF. CDR3 nucleotide sequence: TGTGCCAGCAGCTTAATGACTAGCGGGGGCCTCACAGATACGCAGTATTTT. The whole variable domain, remainder taken from reference TRBV7-3 and TRBJ2-3, is GAGVSQTPSNKVTEKGKYVELRCDPISGHTALYWYRQSLGQGPEFLIYFQGTGAADDSGLPNDRFFAVRPEGSVSTLKIQRTERGDSAVYLCASSLMTSGGLTDTQYFGPGTRLTVL.

V gene TRBV11-1 combines with J gene TRBJ2-1; 7 nucleotides agree with TRBD2. Germline V gene data show CDR1 as SGHAT and CDR2 as FQDESV (reference sequence). This CDR3 is built from 19 residues. Trimming cost V 4 bases and J 3 bases; bases outside gene matches: 18. CDR3 sequence reads: CASSSPMDFRTRDYNEQFF. DNA of the CDR3: TGTGCCAGCAGCTCGCCAATGGATTTCAGGACTAGGGACTACAATGAGCAGTTCTTC.

The chain carries TRBV5-1 and TRBJ1-2, with 9 bases identical to TRBD1. The CDR3 has 14 residues. V was clipped by 4 bases and J by 1 base; unmatched bases: 2. Germline loops: CDR1 SGHRS, CDR2 YFSETQ. The CDR3 loop is CASSGDRVNYGYTF. CDR3 sequence (DNA): TGCGCCAGCAGCGGGGACAGGGTTAACTATGGCTACACCTTC.

The rearrangement joins TRBV14 to TRBJ2-2; possibly TRBD1 for D (5 bases). This CDR3 spans 16 amino acids. Germline V gene lookup returns CDR1 SGHDN and CDR2 FVKESK. V was clipped by 3 bases and J by 6 bases, with 17 bases between them. The CDR3 DNA is TGTGCCAGCAGCCAGACCCTTCCTGGGGCCGCCGGGGAGCTGTTTTTT. The encoded protein is CASSQTLPGAAGELFF.

The chain links TRBV19 to TRBJ2-7; 9 bases match TRBD1. Trimming took 6 bases from V and 5 from J; bases not matched to a gene: 8. This CDR3 is 14 amino acids long. Per the germline V gene, CDR1 is LNHDA and CDR2 is SQIVND (reference sequence). CDR3 sequence (DNA): TGTGCCAGTAGCTGGACAGGGGCAAGCCACGAGCAGTACTTC. Encoded protein: CASSWTGASHEQYF.

A few counts support this clone. This sequence joins TRBV7-7 and TRBJ2-3; TRBD2 matches at 7 bases. Germline V gene data show CDR1 as SSHAT and CDR2 as FNYEAQ (reference sequence). The CDR3 is 15 amino acids. Trimming cost V 1 base and J 3 bases; bases outside gene matches: 4. The CDR3 DNA is TGTGCCAGCAGCTTAGACGGGAGGAAGACAGATACGCAGTATTTT. The encoded protein is CASSLDGRKTDTQYF.

The chain is built from TRBV4-1 and TRBJ1-3; D is unresolved. Germline values: CDR1 MGHRA, CDR2 YSYEKL. V lost 1 base, J lost 0 bases, and 7 bases lay in between. The CDR3 is 15 amino acids. The CDR3 DNA reads TGCGCCAGCAGCCAAGCCTTTTACTCTGGAAACACCATATATTTT. It yields the protein CASSQAFYSGNTIYF.

The genes are TRBV19 and TRBJ2-7; 8 bases agree with TRBD1. There are 13 residues in the CDR3. Germline-derived CDR1 and CDR2 are LNHDA and SQIVND (reference sequence). With V trimmed by 9 bases and J by 5 bases, 9 bases remained unmatched. The CDR3 spells CASTDRGPHEQYF. The CDR3 nucleotides are TGTGCCAGCACCGACAGGGGTCCCCACGAGCAGTACTTC. The entire variable domain, with the rest obtained from reference TRBV19 and TRBJ2-7, is as follows: DGGITQSPKYLFRKEGQNVTLSCEQNLNHDAMYWYRQDPGQGLRLIYYSQIVNDFQKGDIAEGYSVSREKKESFPLTVTSAQKNPTAFYLCASTDRGPHEQYFGPGTRLTVT.

The chain is built from TRBV18 and TRBJ1-1; no definite D call. The CDR3 consists of 15 residues. Germline CDR1 reads KGHSH; CDR2 reads LQKENI. V was trimmed by 4 bases and J by 1 base, leaving 13 bases between them. CDR3 sequence: CASSHYGRENTEAFF. The CDR3, as DNA: TGTGCCAGCTCACACTACGGACGGGAGAACACTGAAGCTTTCTTT.

This clone came up a few times. The chain uses TRBV7-2 and TRBJ2-5; TRBD2 matches 14 bases. With V trimmed by 4 bases and J by 4 bases, 5 bases remained unmatched. This CDR3 contains 16 residues. Germline CDR1 reads SGHTA; CDR2 reads FQGNSA. The CDR3 is CASSSGTSGRLETQYF. CDR3 nucleotide sequence: TGTGCCAGCAGCTCAGGGACTAGCGGGAGATTAGAGACCCAGTACTTC.

The gene calls are TRBV10-2 and TRBJ2-7; 8 bases map to TRBD1. The J segment lost 7 bases and the V segment lost 8 bases, leaving 13 bases of the junction unmatched. This CDR3 is built from 14 residues. In germline, CDR1 is WSHSY, CDR2 SAAADI. The CDR3 coding sequence is TGCGCCAGCCGGCCGGGACAGGCCTATGGTGAGCAGTACTTC. Translating gives CASRPGQAYGEQYF.

The chain carries TRBV10-1 and TRBJ1-2, with 8 bases lining up with TRBD1. The CDR3 runs 13 residues. Germline-derived CDR1 and CDR2 are WNHNN and SYGVQD (reference sequence). V was pared by 6 bases and J by 5 bases, with 5 bases of the junction left unmatched. CDR3 region: CASSSDRDYGYTF. Here the CDR3 DNA reads TGCGCCAGCAGCTCGGACAGGGATTATGGCTACACCTTC.

With respect to this clone: Other DNA sequences from this sample encode an identical CDR3 as well. The V gene is TRBV6-4, the J gene TRBJ1-1, with D possibly matching TRBD1 (5 bases). This CDR3 has 13 amino acids. Looked up from germline, CDR1 is MRHNA and CDR2 is SNTAGT. V gave up 6 bases and J gave up 1 base, with 9 bases separating them. This CDR3 reads CASRQQENTEAFF. In DNA, the CDR3 is TGTGCCAGCAGGCAACAGGAGAACACTGAAGCTTTCTTT.

Worth noting for this clone: This sample includes further DNA sequences coding for the same CDR3. This chain connects TRBV30 to TRBJ2-7; D may be TRBD2 (5 bases). The CDR3 covers 14 residues. Per the germline V gene, CDR1 is GTSNPN and CDR2 is SVGIG (reference sequence). The V end was cut by 2 bases, the J end by 1 base, with 12 bases between. The CDR3 DNA reads TGTGCCTGGAGTTGGACCAGCGGATCCTACGAGCAGTACTTC. It specifies CAWSWTSGSYEQYF. The full variable domain, with the rest looked up from reference TRBV30 and TRBJ2-7, is SQTIHQWPATLVQPVGSPLSLECTVEGTSNPNLYWYRQAAGRGLQLLFYSVGIGQISSEVPQNLSASRPQDRQFILSSKKLLLSDSGFYLCAWSWTSGSYEQYFGPGTRLTVT.

The chain employs TRBV10-1 and TRBJ2-7; a possible D gene is TRBD2 (5 bases). This CDR3 region has 16 residues. Germline V CDR1 and CDR2: WNHNN, SYGVQD (reference sequence). Trimming shortened V by 4 bases and J by 4 bases, and 20 bases separated the two germline ends. CDR3 in amino acids: CASSGERSRARYEQYF. DNA of the CDR3: TGCGCCAGCAGTGGAGAGAGGTCGAGGGCCAGGTACGAGCAGTACTTC.

V is TRBV27 and J is TRBJ2-1, with 9 bases aligning to TRBD2. The CDR3 has 15 residues. Losses at the gene ends were 8 bases for V and 9 bases for J; bases not matched to a gene: 14. CDR1 and CDR2 from the germline V gene are MNHEY and SMNVEV (reference sequence). CDR3 sequence reads: CASLNAGTSYGEQFF. CDR3 coding DNA: TGTGCCAGCCTGAACGCCGGGACTAGCTACGGTGAGCAGTTCTTC.

This chain connects TRBV9 to TRBJ2-1, with 8 bases lining up with TRBD2. V lost 0 bases, J lost 6 bases, and 8 bases stayed unmatched. This CDR3 contains 16 residues. Germline V gene lookup returns CDR1 SGDLS and CDR2 YYNGEE. The CDR3 coding sequence is TGTGCCAGCAGCGTAGATGGAGGGACTAGTATCAATGAGCAGTTCTTC. Amino acids: CASSVDGGTSINEQFF.

The chain links TRBV4-1 to TRBJ2-2, with 12 bases identical to TRBD2. Looked up from germline, CDR1 is MGHRA and CDR2 is YSYEKL. The J segment lost 9 bases and the V segment lost 3 bases, leaving 8 bases of the junction unmatched. The CDR3 runs to 16 residues. Here the CDR3 reads CASSQVLAGGPRELFF. In nucleotides, the CDR3 is TGCGCCAGCAGCCAGGTTCTAGCGGGAGGGCCTAGGGAGCTGTTTTTT.

V and J are TRBV28 and TRBJ2-3; TRBD2 matches at 14 bases. CDR1 and CDR2 (germline): MDHEN, SYDVKM. V dropped 5 bases and J dropped 10; count of bases not matched to a gene: 14. The length of the CDR3 is 17 residues. The DNA for the CDR3 is TGTGCCAGCAGTCCAGGGACTAGCGGGAGATCTAGAGGCGCGCAGTATTTT. This sequence encodes CASSPGTSGRSRGAQYF.

This chain connects TRBV7-9 to TRBJ2-4, with TRBD1 as a possible D gene (5 bases). V was cut by 5 bases and J by 8 bases, with 10 bases left in between. CDR1 is SEHNR and CDR2 is FQNEAQ in the germline V gene (reference sequence). This CDR3 comprises 12 residues. CDR3 region: CASSATRDIQYF. CDR3 sequence (DNA): TGTGCCAGCAGCGCCACCAGGGACATTCAGTACTTC.

V usage is TRBV10-3 and J usage is TRBJ1-5; 8 nucleotides line up with TRBD1. Trimming at V came to 3 bases and at J to 3 bases, leaving 7 bases not matched to a gene. Germline CDR1 ENHRY, CDR2 SYGVKD. This CDR3 has 16 amino acids. Written as DNA, the CDR3 is TGTGCCATCAGTGACGTTCCGGGACAGGACAATCAGCCCCAGCATTTT. It specifies CAISDVPGQDNQPQHF.

This clone was picked up a small number of times. The chain joins TRBV6-5 to TRBJ2-1, with D unclear. This CDR3 has 14 amino acids. Germline CDR1 MNHEY, CDR2 SVGAGI. Trimming took off 10 bases at V and 0 bases at J, with 13 bases between the two ends. The CDR3 spells CATSRGDSYNEQFF. The DNA of the CDR3 is TGTGCCACCTCGCGAGGAGACTCCTACAATGAGCAGTTCTTC.

V usage is TRBV4-1 and J usage is TRBJ2-7; D is possibly TRBD2 (6 bases). V lost 4 bases, J lost 0 bases, and 13 bases lay in between. The CDR3 covers 15 residues. The germline gives CDR1 MGHRA, CDR2 YSYEKL. The CDR3 region has the DNA TGCGCCAGCAGCCCCACTAGCTCTACCTCCTACGAGCAGTACTTC. Translated: CASSPTSSTSYEQYF.